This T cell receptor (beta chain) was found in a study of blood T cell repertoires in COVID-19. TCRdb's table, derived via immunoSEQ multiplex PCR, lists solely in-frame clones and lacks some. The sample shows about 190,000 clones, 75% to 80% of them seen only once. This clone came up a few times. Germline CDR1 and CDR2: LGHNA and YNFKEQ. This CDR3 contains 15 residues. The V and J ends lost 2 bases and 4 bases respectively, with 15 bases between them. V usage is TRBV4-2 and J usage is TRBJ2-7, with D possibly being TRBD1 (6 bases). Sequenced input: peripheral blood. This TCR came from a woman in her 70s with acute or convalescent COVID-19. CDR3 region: CASSQPDRRGYEQYF. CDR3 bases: TGTGCCAGCAGCCAACCCGACAGGAGAGGGTACGAGCAGTACTTC.